This TCR beta chain was retrieved from a study of shared clonotypes between healthy human individuals. Sequencing was performed with immunoSEQ multiplex PCR; in TCRdb, only in-frame clones are kept and a portion is missing. The profile shows approximately 1.1 million clones, about four fifths of them singletons. CDR3 length: 14 amino acids. V was trimmed by 7 bases and J by 4 bases, leaving 17 bases between them. From germline, CDR1 is SNHLY and CDR2 FYNNEI. Sequencing was carried out using memory CD4+ T cells from PBMCs. Noted subset: CD45RA-negative fraction. The V gene is TRBV2, the J gene TRBJ2-7, with D perhaps given as TRBD1 or TRBD2 (5 bases each). The clonotype comes from a man aged 18 to 30 in good health. Some clones in this sample may be carry-over from other donors' samples. For the CDR3, the DNA is TGTGCCAGCACCGGAGGACGGGGCTTGTACGAGCAGTACTTC. This encodes CASTGGRGLYEQYF.